Listed here are 15 T cell receptor beta chains from one sample, sequenced in a study of cytomegalovirus exposure and HLA in healthy donors. PCR used 60 Vbeta primers and 13 Jbeta primers. TCRdb's copy holds only in-frame clones and misses some; the assay was immunoSEQ multiplex PCR. Of about 200,000 clones listed, 75% to 85% are singletons. The sequenced sample consisted of PBMCs. These receptors came from a middle-aged woman in good health and CMV-seronegative.

The V call is TRBV9, the J call TRBJ2-1; no reliable D call. The germline CDR1 and CDR2 sequences are SGDLS and YYNGEE. The CDR3 has 15 amino acids. The V end lost 3 bases, the J end lost 6 bases, and 16 bases lay between the germline ends. The CDR3 DNA follows: TGTGCCAGCAGCGGCAGTTGGTTTGCCGCCAATGAGCAGTTCTTC. Protein product: CASSGSWFAANEQFF. The full variable domain, completed using reference TRBV9 and TRBJ2-1, is DSGVTQTPKHLITATGQRVTLRCSPRSGDLSVYWYQQSLDQGLQFLIQYYNGEERAKGNILERFSAQQFPDLHSELNLSSLELGDSALYFCASSGSWFAANEQFFGPGTRLTVL.

J is TRBJ2-5 and V is TRBV28; 8 bases match TRBD1. The V gene's germline CDR1 is MDHEN and CDR2 SYDVKM. Trimming cost V 6 bases and J 1 base; bases outside gene matches: 7. The CDR3 is 15 amino acids. CDR3 nucleotides: TGTGCCAGCAGCCTCCCGACAGGGGCCCAAGAGACCCAGTACTTC. Translation gives CASSLPTGAQETQYF.

V is TRBV30 and J is TRBJ2-7, with TRBD2 identical over 9 bases. Germline values: CDR1 GTSNPN, CDR2 SVGIG (reference sequence). V shed 1 base, J shed 3 bases, and the junction held 16 bases outside the gene matches. The CDR3 runs 18 residues. In DNA, the CDR3 is TGTGCCTGGAGTGAAGGAGTAGCGGGAGAGATATCCCTCTACGAGCAGTACTTC. Protein sequence: CAWSEGVAGEISLYEQYF.

CDR3 bases: TGTGCCAGCGGGAAGGGACACCCAGACACCTTC. The encoded protein is CASGKGHPDTF. The chain is built from TRBV27 and TRBJ1-2; possibly TRBD1 for D (6 bases). The CDR3 is made up of 11 amino acids. Germline CDR1 is MNHEY and CDR2 is SMNVEV (reference sequence). The ends were cut back, 8 bases at V and 12 bases at J, with 16 bases in the middle.

The V gene is TRBV9, the J gene TRBJ1-4, with unresolved D. The V gene's germline CDR1 is SGDLS and CDR2 YYNGEE. V lost 4 bases and J lost 7, with 14 bases in between. The CDR3 loop spans 14 amino acids. Here the CDR3 DNA reads TGTGCCAGCAGCCCCCGTACGGGGAGTGAAAAACTGTTTTTT. Residues: CASSPRTGSEKLFF.

The chain employs TRBV7-6 and TRBJ1-2; D is ambiguous. The germline CDR1 and CDR2 sequences are SGHVS and FNYEAQ. V lost 1 base, J lost 8 bases, and 8 bases lay in between. This CDR3 spans 12 amino acids. The CDR3: CASSLGVSGYTF. CDR3 bases: TGTGCCAGCAGCTTAGGCGTTTCCGGCTACACCTTC.

The CDR3 loop reads CASSRSGTTGELFF. In DNA, the CDR3 is TGTGCCAGCAGTAGGAGCGGGACCACCGGGGAGCTGTTTTTT. The chain joins TRBV2 to TRBJ2-2; 7 bases map to TRBD2. The CDR3 length is 14 residues. V gave up 5 bases and J gave up 4 bases; unmatched junction bases: 4. Per germline, CDR1 SNHLY and CDR2 FYNNEI.

This chain connects TRBV19 to TRBJ1-5, with 8 bases that match TRBD1. Germline trimming cut 2 bases from V and 0 bases from J; bases unmatched to any gene: 3. Germline-derived CDR1 and CDR2 are LNHDA and SQIVND (reference sequence). The CDR3 spans 16 residues. In DNA form, the CDR3 reads TGTGCCAGTAGTATAACAGGGGGATATAGCAATCAGCCCCAGCATTTT. Its translation: CASSITGGYSNQPQHF.

The chain is built from TRBV7-7 and TRBJ2-5, with 8 nucleotides matching TRBD2. Trimming took 5 bases from V and 5 from J; bases not matched to a gene: 7. Looked up from germline, CDR1 is SSHAT and CDR2 is FNYEAQ (reference sequence). CDR3 length: 14 amino acids. CDR3 sequence: CASSQSGSTETQYF. CDR3 bases: TGTGCCAGCAGCCAGAGCGGGAGTACGGAGACCCAGTACTTC. The whole variable domain, filled in from reference TRBV7-7 and TRBJ2-5, reads GAGVSQSPRYKVTKRGQDVTLRCDPISSHATLYWYQQALGQGPEFLTYFNYEAQPDKSGLPSDRFSAERPEGSISTLTIQRTEQRDSAMYRCASSQSGSTETQYFGPGTRLLVL.

The rearrangement links TRBV2 to TRBJ1-5, with D hard to call. V lost 1 base, J lost 6 bases, and 13 bases lay in between. The CDR3 sequence is 15 residues long. Per the germline V gene, CDR1 is SNHLY and CDR2 is FYNNEI. This chain's CDR3 is CASSEEEGRRQPQHF. The CDR3 DNA follows: TGTGCCAGCAGTGAAGAGGAAGGGAGGCGTCAGCCCCAGCATTTT.

The rearrangement links TRBV27 to TRBJ1-1, with a tentative D call TRBD1 (6 bases). The CDR3 covers 16 residues. Per the germline V gene, CDR1 is MNHEY and CDR2 is SMNVEV (reference sequence). V was trimmed by 2 bases and J by 3 bases, leaving 16 bases between them. Written as DNA, the CDR3 is TGTGCCAGCAGTTTAGGGGCAGGGGCGGTTTACACTGAAGCTTTCTTT. Translating gives CASSLGAGAVYTEAFF.

The chain links TRBV30 to TRBJ2-1; TRBD2 agrees at 9 bases. The ends lost 3 bases at V and 6 bases at J; junction bases unmatched: 9. The V gene's germline CDR1 is GTSNPN and CDR2 SVGIG (reference sequence). CDR3 length: 15 amino acids. CDR3 region: CAWRGWSSGTNEQFF. The CDR3 DNA reads as TGTGCCTGGAGAGGTTGGTCTAGCGGGACCAATGAGCAGTTCTTC. Based on the CDR3 plus reference TRBV30 and TRBJ2-1, the full variable domain is SQTIHQWPATLVQPVGSPLSLECTVEGTSNPNLYWYRQAAGRGLQLLFYSVGIGQISSEVPQNLSASRPQDRQFILSSKKLLLSDSGFYLCAWRGWSSGTNEQFFGPGTRLTVL.

The chain employs TRBV4-2 and TRBJ1-2; no reliable D call. The CDR3 runs 17 residues. Germline CDR1 LGHNA, CDR2 YNFKEQ. V lost 0 bases, J lost 6 bases, and 20 bases lay in between. CDR3 residues: CASSQEEGIIDEDGYTF. The CDR3 DNA sequence: TGTGCCAGCAGCCAAGAGGAGGGAATTATAGATGAGGATGGCTACACCTTC.

The chain joins TRBV30 to TRBJ2-5, with 10 positions matching TRBD2. CDR3 size: 15 residues. CDR1 and CDR2 from the germline V gene are GTSNPN and SVGIG (reference sequence). V was clipped by 3 bases and J by 5 bases; unmatched bases: 9. The CDR3 sequence is CAWSTGLADIETQYF. The CDR3 coding sequence is TGTGCCTGGAGCACTGGACTAGCGGATATCGAGACCCAGTACTTC.

This chain connects TRBV10-2 to TRBJ2-1, with no clear D. Trimming pared 10 bases from V and 8 bases from J, leaving 18 bases between. The CDR3 contains 13 residues. Germline CDR1 reads WSHSY; CDR2 reads SAAADI. The CDR3 nucleotides are TGCGCCACCCTCCTCTATGACGGAGATGAGCAGTTCTTC. Its translation is CATLLYDGDEQFF.